This T cell receptor (beta chain) was captured in a study of cytomegalovirus exposure and HLA in healthy donors. Primers included in the PCR were 60 Vbeta and 13 Jbeta primers. In the study's own analysis: Tens of millions of unique TCR beta chains, 9.5 million to 11 million of them shared, were counted by a later analysis. The table came from immunoSEQ multiplex PCR; TCRdb's copy has only in-frame clones and leaves some out. V, J and clone size reflect that table, while D and trimming were determined from the DNA. The sample gives about 150,000 clones, about four fifths of which show up once; roughly 6% is in the top ten. Of note for this clone: What it binds is not known.

This CDR3 comprises 17 residues. The J segment lost 5 bases and the V segment lost 2 bases, leaving 14 bases of the junction unmatched. In germline, CDR1 is GTSNPN, CDR2 SVGIG (reference sequence). Study-wide results and caveats: Certain indistinguishable V segments, among them TRBV6-2 and TRBV6-3, were excluded.

Sequenced material: PBMCs. The origin of this receptor is a middle-aged man in good health and CMV-seropositive. This rearrangement joins TRBV30 to TRBJ2-2, with 7 bases aligning to TRBD2. The CDR3 DNA reads TGTGCCTGGAGTTCCCCCGGGGGAGGGCCGTTTACCGGGGAGCTGTTTTTT. It yields the protein CAWSSPGGGPFTGELFF.